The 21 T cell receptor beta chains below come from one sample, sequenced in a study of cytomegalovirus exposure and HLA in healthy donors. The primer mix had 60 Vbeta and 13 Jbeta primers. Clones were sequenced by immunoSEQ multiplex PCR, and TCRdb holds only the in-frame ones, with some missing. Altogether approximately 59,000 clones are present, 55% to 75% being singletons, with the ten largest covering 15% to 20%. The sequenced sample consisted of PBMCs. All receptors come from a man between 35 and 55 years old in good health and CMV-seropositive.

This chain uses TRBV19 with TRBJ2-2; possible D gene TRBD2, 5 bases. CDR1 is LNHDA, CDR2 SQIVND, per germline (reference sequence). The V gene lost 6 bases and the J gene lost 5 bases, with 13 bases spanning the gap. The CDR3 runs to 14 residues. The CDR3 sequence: CASRRVPETGELFF. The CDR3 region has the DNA TGTGCCAGTAGGCGGGTCCCTGAGACCGGGGAGCTGTTTTTT.

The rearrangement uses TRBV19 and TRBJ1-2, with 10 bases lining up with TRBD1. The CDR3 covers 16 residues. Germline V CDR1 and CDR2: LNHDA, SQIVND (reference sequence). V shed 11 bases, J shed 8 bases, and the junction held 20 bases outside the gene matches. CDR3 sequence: CACNGETGTGVFGYTF. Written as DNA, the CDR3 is TGTGCCTGCAACGGAGAAACCGGGACAGGGGTATTCGGCTACACCTTC.

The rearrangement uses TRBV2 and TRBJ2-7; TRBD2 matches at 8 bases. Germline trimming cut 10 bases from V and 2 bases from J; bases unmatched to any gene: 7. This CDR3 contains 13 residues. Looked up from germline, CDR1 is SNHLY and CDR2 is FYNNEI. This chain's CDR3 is CAIDRGGAYEQYF. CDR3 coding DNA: TGTGCCATCGACCGGGGGGGGGCCTACGAGCAGTACTTC. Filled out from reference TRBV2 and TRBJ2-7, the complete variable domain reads EPEVTQTPSHQVTQMGQEVILRCVPISNHLYFYWYRQILGQKVEFLVSFYNNEISEKSEIFDDQFSVERPDGSNFTLKIRSTKLEDSAMYFCAIDRGGAYEQYFGPGTRLTVT.

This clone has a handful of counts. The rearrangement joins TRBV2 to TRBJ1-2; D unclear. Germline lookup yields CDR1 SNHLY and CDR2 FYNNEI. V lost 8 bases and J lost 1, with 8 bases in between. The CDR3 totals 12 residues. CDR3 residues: CASGVDNYGYTF. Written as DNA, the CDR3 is TGTGCCAGCGGAGTGGATAACTATGGCTACACCTTC.

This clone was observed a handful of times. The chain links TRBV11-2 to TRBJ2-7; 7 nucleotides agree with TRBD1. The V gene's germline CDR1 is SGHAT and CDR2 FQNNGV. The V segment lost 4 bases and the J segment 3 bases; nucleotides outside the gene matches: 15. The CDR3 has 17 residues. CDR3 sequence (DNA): TGTGCCAGCAGCTATAAAGGGTCGGGACAGAGCGTCTACGAGCAGTACTTC. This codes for CASSYKGSGQSVYEQYF.

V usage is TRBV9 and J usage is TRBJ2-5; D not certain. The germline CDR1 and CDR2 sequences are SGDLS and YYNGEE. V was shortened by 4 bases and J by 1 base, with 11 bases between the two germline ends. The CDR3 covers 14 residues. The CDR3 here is CASSLGGPQETQYF. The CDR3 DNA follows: TGTGCCAGCAGCCTTGGTGGGCCCCAAGAGACCCAGTACTTC. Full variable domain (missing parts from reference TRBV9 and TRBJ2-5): DSGVTQTPKHLITATGQRVTLRCSPRSGDLSVYWYQQSLDQGLQFLIQYYNGEERAKGNILERFSAQQFPDLHSELNLSSLELGDSALYFCASSLGGPQETQYFGPGTRLLVL.

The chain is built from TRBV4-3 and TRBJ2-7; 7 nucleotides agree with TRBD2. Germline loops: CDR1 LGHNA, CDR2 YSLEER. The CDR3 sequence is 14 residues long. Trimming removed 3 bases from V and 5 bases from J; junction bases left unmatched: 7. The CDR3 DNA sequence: TGCGCCAGCAGCCAGGGGCGGGAGTTGGACGAGCAGTACTTC. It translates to CASSQGRELDEQYF.

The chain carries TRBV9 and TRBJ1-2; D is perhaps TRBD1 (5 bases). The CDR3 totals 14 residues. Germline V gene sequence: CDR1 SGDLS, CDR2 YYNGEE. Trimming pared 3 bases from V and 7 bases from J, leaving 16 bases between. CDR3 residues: CASSGSTGQTGYTF. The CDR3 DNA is TGTGCCAGCAGCGGCTCCACCGGACAAACTGGCTACACCTTC.

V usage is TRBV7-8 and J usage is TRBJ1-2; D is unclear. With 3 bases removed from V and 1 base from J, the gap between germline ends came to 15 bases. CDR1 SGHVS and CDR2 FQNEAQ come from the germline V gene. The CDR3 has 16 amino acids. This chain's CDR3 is CASSLSSGGNNYGYTF. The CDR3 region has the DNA TGTGCCAGCAGCTTGAGTTCAGGAGGGAATAACTATGGCTACACCTTC.

The CDR3 reads CASSFGGRAQETQYF. DNA of the CDR3: TGTGCCAGCAGCTTCGGGGGGAGGGCTCAAGAGACCCAGTACTTC. This rearrangement joins TRBV5-4 to TRBJ2-5; 7 bases agree with TRBD2. V lost 2 bases to trimming and J lost 2 bases; unmatched junction nucleotides: 6. The CDR3 covers 15 residues. CDR1 and CDR2 (germline): SGHNT, YYREEE (reference sequence).

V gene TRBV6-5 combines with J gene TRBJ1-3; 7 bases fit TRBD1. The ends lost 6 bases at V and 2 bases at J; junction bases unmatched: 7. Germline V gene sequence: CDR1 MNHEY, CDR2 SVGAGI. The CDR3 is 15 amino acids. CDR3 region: CASRRTGVAGNTIYF. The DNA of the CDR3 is TGTGCCAGCAGGCGGACAGGCGTAGCTGGAAACACCATATATTTT.

CDR3 bases: TGTGCCAGCAGTTTTCCGGGACAGGGCTCTGAAGCTTTCTTT. As protein: CASSFPGQGSEAFF. This sequence joins TRBV6-5 and TRBJ1-1; 9 nucleotides match TRBD1. Trimming took 4 bases from V and 6 from J; bases not matched to a gene: 6. Per germline, CDR1 MNHEY and CDR2 SVGAGI. This CDR3 is built from 14 residues.

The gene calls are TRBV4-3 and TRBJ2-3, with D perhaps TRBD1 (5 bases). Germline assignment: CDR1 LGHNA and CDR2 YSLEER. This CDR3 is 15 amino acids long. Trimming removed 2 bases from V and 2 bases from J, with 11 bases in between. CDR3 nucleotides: TGCGCCAGCAGCCAATGGACAACTAACACAGATACGCAGTATTTT. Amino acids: CASSQWTTNTDTQYF.

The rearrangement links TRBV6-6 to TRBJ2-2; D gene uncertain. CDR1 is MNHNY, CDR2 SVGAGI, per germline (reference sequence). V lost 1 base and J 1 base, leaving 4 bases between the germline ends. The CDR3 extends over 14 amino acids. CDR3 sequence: CASSYLQNTGELFF. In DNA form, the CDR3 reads TGTGCCAGCAGTTACTTACAGAACACCGGGGAGCTGTTTTTT.

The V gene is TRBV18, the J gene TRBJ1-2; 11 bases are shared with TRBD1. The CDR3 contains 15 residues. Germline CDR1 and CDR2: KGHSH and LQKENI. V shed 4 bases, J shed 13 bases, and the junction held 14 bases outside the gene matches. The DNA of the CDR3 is TGTGCCAGCTCACTTACTACCGGGACAGGGGGATGGCGCACCTTC. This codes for CASSLTTGTGGWRTF.

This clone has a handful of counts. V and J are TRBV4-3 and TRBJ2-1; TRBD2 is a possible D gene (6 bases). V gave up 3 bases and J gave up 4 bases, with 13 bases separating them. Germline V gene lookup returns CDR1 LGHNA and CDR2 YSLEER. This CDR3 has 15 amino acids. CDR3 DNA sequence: TGCGCCAGCAGCCAGGGGCAGGACTATTACAATGAGCAGTTCTTC. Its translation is CASSQGQDYYNEQFF.

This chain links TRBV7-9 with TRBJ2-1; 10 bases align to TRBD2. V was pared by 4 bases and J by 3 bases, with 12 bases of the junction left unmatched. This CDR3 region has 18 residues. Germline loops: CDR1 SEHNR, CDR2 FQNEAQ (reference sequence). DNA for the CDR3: TGTGCCAGCAGCTCTCGTTCGCGACTAGCGGGCGACTACAATGAGCAGTTCTTC. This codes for CASSSRSRLAGDYNEQFF. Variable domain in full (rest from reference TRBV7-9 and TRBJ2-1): DTGVSQNPRHKITKRGQNVTFRCDPISEHNRLYWYRQTLGQGPEFLTYFQNEAQLEKSRLLSDRFSAERPKGSFSTLEIQRTEQGDSAMYLCASSSRSRLAGDYNEQFFGPGTRLTVL.

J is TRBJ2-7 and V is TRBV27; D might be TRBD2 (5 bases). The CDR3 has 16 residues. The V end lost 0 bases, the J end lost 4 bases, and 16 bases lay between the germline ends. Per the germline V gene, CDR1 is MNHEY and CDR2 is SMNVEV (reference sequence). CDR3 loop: CASSLSRGFGLYEQYF. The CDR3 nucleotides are TGTGCCAGCAGTTTATCCCGGGGTTTTGGTCTTTACGAGCAGTACTTC.

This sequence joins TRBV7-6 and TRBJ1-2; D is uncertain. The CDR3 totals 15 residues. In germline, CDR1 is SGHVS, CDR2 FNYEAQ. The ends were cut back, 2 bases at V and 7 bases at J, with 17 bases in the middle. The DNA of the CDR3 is TGTGCCAGCAGCTTATGGGCCGGGAATGTGGGTGGCTACACCTTC. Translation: CASSLWAGNVGGYTF.

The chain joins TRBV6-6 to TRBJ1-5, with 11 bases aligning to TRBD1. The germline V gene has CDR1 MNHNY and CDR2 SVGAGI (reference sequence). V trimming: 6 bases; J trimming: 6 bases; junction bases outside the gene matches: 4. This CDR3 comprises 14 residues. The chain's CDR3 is CASSGQGASQPQHF. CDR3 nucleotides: TGTGCCAGCAGCGGACAGGGGGCAAGTCAGCCCCAGCATTTT.

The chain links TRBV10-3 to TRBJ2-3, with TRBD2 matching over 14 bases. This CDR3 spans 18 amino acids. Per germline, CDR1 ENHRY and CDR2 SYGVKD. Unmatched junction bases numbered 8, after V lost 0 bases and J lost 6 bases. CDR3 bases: TGTGCCATCAGTGAGTCGAAGACTAGCGGGAGGGCAGGGGATACGCAGTATTTT. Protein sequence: CAISESKTSGRAGDTQYF.